Below, 11 T cell receptor beta chains from the same sample are listed, as sequenced in a study of identical twins. TCRdb reprocessed the 5' RACE reads via MiXCR and lists one record per CDR3 protein. The repertoire holds around 250,000 distinct CDR3 sequences, with about 13% as singletons. The sample was also reused in another study, on yellow fever vaccine responses in identical twins.

Sequenced: memory (CD45RO+) T cells sorted from blood. The receptor set was obtained from a woman under 30 in good health.

The CDR3 spells CASSLTGFEAFF. The CDR3 DNA sequence: TGTGCCAGCAGCTTAACAGGATTTGAAGCTTTCTTT. The chain joins TRBV11-2 to TRBJ1-1; a possible D gene is TRBD1 (5 bases). Trimming left V 2 bases short and J 7 bases short, with 8 bases between. The V gene's germline CDR1 is SGHAT and CDR2 FQNNGV. This CDR3 contains 12 residues.

This clonotype was seen a handful of times. V gene TRBV5-1 combines with J gene TRBJ1-1; TRBD1 is a possible D gene (6 bases). This CDR3 is 13 amino acids long. Germline V gene lookup returns CDR1 SGHRS and CDR2 YFSETQ. V was trimmed by 4 bases and J by 2 bases, leaving 9 bases between them. The CDR3 protein is CASSTGHNTEAFF. The CDR3 region has the DNA TGCGCCAGCAGCACGGGACACAACACTGAAGCTTTCTTT.

This clonotype was seen repeatedly, ten times or more. The V and J genes are TRBV6-5 and TRBJ2-5, with D possibly matching TRBD2 (5 bases). V lost 4 bases and J 1 base, leaving 10 bases between the germline ends. Germline CDR1 is MNHEY and CDR2 is SVGAGI. The CDR3 runs 14 residues. The CDR3 reads CASSLSGTQETQYF. The CDR3 DNA reads TGTGCCAGCAGTTTATCGGGAACCCAAGAGACCCAGTACTTC.

This clonotype appeared a few times. The J gene is TRBJ2-7, the V gene TRBV11-2; D is possibly TRBD2 (5 bases). CDR1 is SGHAT, CDR2 FQNNGV, per germline. The CDR3 runs 13 residues. Trimming took off 6 bases at V and 2 bases at J, with 11 bases between the two ends. The CDR3 reads CASSFKRAYEQYF. The CDR3 DNA follows: TGTGCCAGCAGTTTTAAGAGGGCCTACGAGCAGTACTTC.

This clonotype has a handful of counts. The chain combines TRBV7-9 with TRBJ2-3, with D uncertain. Germline V gene lookup returns CDR1 SEHNR and CDR2 FQNEAQ (reference sequence). The CDR3 sequence is 12 residues long. Deletions cut 7 bases from V and 9 bases from J, with 14 bases between. In DNA, the CDR3 is TGTGCCAGCACCACGGCCCTTGGCACGCAGTATTTT. Protein sequence: CASTTALGTQYF.

This clonotype has more than one count but fewer than ten. The chain recombines TRBV11-2 with TRBJ2-1; 8 bases line up with TRBD2. The CDR3 contains 20 residues. J gave up 7 bases and V 1 base, and 21 bases lay outside the gene matches. Looked up from germline, CDR1 is SGHAT and CDR2 is FQNNGV. The CDR3 is CASSLVSREIRYGRANEQFF. CDR3 nucleotide sequence: TGTGCCAGCAGCTTAGTGTCCAGGGAGATACGGTACGGGAGGGCGAATGAGCAGTTCTTC.

This clonotype was seen a few times. This chain links TRBV29-1 with TRBJ2-7; 10 bases align to TRBD2. This CDR3 is built from 14 residues. CDR1 and CDR2 from the germline V gene are SQVTM and ANQGSEA. The V gene end was trimmed by 1 base and the J gene end by 4 bases; junction bases not matched to a gene: 4. The CDR3 DNA is TGCAGCGTTGAAGTACGAGCGGGAGGGTACGAGCAGTACTTC. Translated: CSVEVRAGGYEQYF.

This clonotype was seen only a few times. The V gene is TRBV20-1, the J gene TRBJ2-7; 10 nucleotides line up with TRBD2. CDR3 length: 16 amino acids. V was clipped by 0 bases and J by 4 bases; unmatched bases: 9. CDR1 and CDR2 from the germline V gene are DFQATT and SNEGSKA (reference sequence). The DNA for the CDR3 is TGCAGTGCTAGAGATACTGAGCGGGAGGGACGATACGAGCAGTACTTC. Amino acids: CSARDTEREGRYEQYF.

The chain is built from TRBV15 and TRBJ2-5, with unresolved D. V lost 1 base to trimming and J lost 2 bases, with 8 bases between them. The germline V gene has CDR1 LNHNV and CDR2 YYDKDF (reference sequence). The CDR3 is 14 residues long. CDR3 amino acids: CATSRVEFQETQYF. DNA of the CDR3: TGTGCCACCAGCAGAGTTGAGTTTCAAGAGACCCAGTACTTC.

This clonotype was detected a few times. The V and J genes are TRBV7-9 and TRBJ2-4; 7 bases are a match to TRBD2. The germline gives CDR1 SEHNR, CDR2 FQNEAQ (reference sequence). This CDR3 has 15 residues. The CDR3 spells CVGGGNQGTKNIQYF. The CDR3 nucleotides read TGTGTCGGCGGGGGAAATCAGGGAACCAAAAACATTCAGTACTTC.

This clonotype was seen only a few times. This chain connects TRBV25-1 to TRBJ2-2; 7 bases agree with TRBD1. Germline V gene data show CDR1 as MGHDK and CDR2 as SYGVNS. V trimming: 1 base; J trimming: 2 bases; junction bases outside the gene matches: 10. The CDR3 runs to 18 residues. In DNA form, the CDR3 reads TGTGCCAGCAGTGAATTGACGGAACGGGACAGTAACACCGGGGAGCTGTTTTTT. It specifies CASSELTERDSNTGELFF. Supplemented by reference TRBV25-1 and TRBJ2-2, the full variable domain reads EADIYQTPRYLVIGTGKKITLECSQTMGHDKMYWYQQDPGMELHLIHYSYGVNSTEKGDLSSESTVSRIRTEHFPLTLESARPSHTSQYLCASSELTERDSNTGELFFGEGSRLTVL.